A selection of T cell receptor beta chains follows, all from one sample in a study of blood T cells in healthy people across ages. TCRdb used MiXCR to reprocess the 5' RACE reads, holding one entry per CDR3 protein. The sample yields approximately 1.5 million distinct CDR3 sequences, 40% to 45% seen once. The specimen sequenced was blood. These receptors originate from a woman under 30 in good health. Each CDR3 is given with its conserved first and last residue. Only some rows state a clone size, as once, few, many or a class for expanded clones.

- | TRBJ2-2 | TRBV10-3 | CAISRTDTGELFF
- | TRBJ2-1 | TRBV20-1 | CSAPRQMDLNEQFF
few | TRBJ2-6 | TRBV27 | CASSLTAGNSGANVLTF
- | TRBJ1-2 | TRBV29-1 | CSVERDRALGYTF
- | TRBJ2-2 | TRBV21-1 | CASSAPGQKGLVAVGELFF
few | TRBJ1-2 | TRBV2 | CASSETSRVPGGYTF
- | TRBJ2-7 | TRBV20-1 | CSAPTTGMGSYEQYF
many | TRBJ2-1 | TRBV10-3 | CAISELAGGKHNEQFF
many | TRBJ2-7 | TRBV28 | CASSLTGLSYEQYF
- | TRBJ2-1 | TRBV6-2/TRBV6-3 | CASSYSRIYRARVGSYNEQFF
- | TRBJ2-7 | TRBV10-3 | CAISESTGPPSYEQYF
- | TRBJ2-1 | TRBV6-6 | CASRMGVRRGNEQFF
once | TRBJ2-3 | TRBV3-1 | CASSQPPSTGDNTDTQYF
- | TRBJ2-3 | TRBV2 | CASIGVRGGPSPYTDTQYF
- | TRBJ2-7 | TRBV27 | CASSLGARIYEQYF
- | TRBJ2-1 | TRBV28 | CASSSTFIAGNNEQFF
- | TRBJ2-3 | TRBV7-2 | CASSRARSPDTQYF
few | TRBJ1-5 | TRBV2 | CASSGPLGTGSIPNQPQHF
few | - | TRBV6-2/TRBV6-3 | CASRNGLAGVSEQYF
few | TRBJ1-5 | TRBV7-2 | CASSRDSGPQHF
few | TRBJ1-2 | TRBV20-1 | CSAWFLAGVTGYTF
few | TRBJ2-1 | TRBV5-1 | CASSSVPEDEQFF
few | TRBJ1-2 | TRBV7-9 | CASSLAQSTGGYGYTF
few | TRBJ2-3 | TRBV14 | CASSASHGDTQYF
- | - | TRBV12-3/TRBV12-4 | CASSSYDGYQTQYF
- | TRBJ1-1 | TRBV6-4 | CASSAMRNTEAFF
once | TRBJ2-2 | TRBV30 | CASPLRQVNTGELFF
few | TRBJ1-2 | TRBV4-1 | CASSRTGPEPYGYTF
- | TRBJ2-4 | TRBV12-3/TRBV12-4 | CASSLVFRYSSETQYF
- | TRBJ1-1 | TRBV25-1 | CASRVKGENTEAFF
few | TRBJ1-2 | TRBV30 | CAWSVGEGYGYTF
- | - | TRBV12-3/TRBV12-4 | CAGSSRDRGVETQYF
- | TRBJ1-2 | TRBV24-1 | CATSDASAPRYTF
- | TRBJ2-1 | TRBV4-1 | CASSHWTLETQFF
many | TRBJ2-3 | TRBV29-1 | CSVSANLGTDTQYF
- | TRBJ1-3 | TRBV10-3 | CAISESYGPKGNTIYF
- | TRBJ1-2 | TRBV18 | CASSPLPTGGRYGYTF
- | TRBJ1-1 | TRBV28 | CASRDLGNTEAFF